These 19 T cell receptor beta chains share one sample of origin, sequenced in a study of blood T cells in healthy people across ages. Primed by a sample-barcoded 5' primer and a J-beta primer mix, a second PCR proceeded for about 6 to 12 cycles. MiXCR, applied by TCRdb to the 5' RACE reads, yields one record per CDR3 protein. In the table there are under 2 million distinct CDR3 sequences, roughly 32% of which are singletons. The sample comprised blood. The receptor source for this set is a woman in her 30s in good health.

The chain carries TRBV27 and TRBJ2-2; D gene unclear. Germline CDR1 reads MNHEY; CDR2 reads SMNVEV (reference sequence). The length of the CDR3 is 14 residues. Deletions cut 5 bases from V and 4 bases from J, with 11 bases between. The CDR3 region is CASSLGPVTGELFF. The CDR3, as DNA: TGTGCCAGCAGTCTCGGGCCGGTCACCGGGGAGCTGTTTTTT.

In this sample, this clonotype turned up many times. The V and J genes are TRBV27 and TRBJ2-7; D call uncertain. The V end lost 5 bases, the J end lost 2 bases, and 13 bases lay between the germline ends. Germline loops: CDR1 MNHEY, CDR2 SMNVEV (reference sequence). This CDR3 comprises 14 residues. The DNA of the CDR3 is TGTGCCAGCAGTCCGCACCCAGTCGCCTACGAGCAGTACTTC. Translation gives CASSPHPVAYEQYF.

Regarding this clonotype: At one end, the junction sequence differs from germline, possibly due to a read error. J is TRBJ1-5 and V is TRBV7-9; no clear D. CDR1 SEHNR and CDR2 FQNEAQ come from the germline V gene (reference sequence). CDR3 size: 13 residues. In DNA form, the CDR3 reads TGTGCCAGCAGCTTAAATGGCAATCAGCACCAGCATTTT. Translated: CASSLNGNQHQHF.

CDR3 sequence (DNA): TGTGCCAGCAGTGCAGGGTTGGGCAGGGGTGAGACCCAGTACTTC. This translates into CASSAGLGRGETQYF. The rearrangement uses TRBV2 and TRBJ2-7, with D possibly TRBD1 on 6 matching bases. The closer fit of TRBJ2-5 to the DNA end suggests the J call may be wrong. The germline gives CDR1 SNHLY, CDR2 FYNNEI. CDR3 length: 15 residues.

This clonotype was found a few times. This chain joins TRBV7-3 and TRBJ2-1; D is perhaps TRBD1 (6 bases). The germline V gene encodes CDR1 SGHTA and CDR2 FQGTGA. V gave up 4 bases and J gave up 13 bases, with 17 bases separating them. The CDR3 covers 13 residues. The CDR3 spells CASSSSRGQSQFF. In DNA form, the CDR3 reads TGTGCCAGCAGCTCTTCCCGAGGACAGTCCCAGTTCTTC.

The chain is built from TRBV27 and TRBJ1-4, with a tentative D call TRBD1 (5 bases). The germline V gene has CDR1 MNHEY and CDR2 SMNVEV (reference sequence). Trimming left V 6 bases short and J 10 bases short, with 12 bases between. The CDR3 is made up of 12 amino acids. The CDR3 is CASRPPGGKLFF. As DNA, the CDR3 is TGTGCCAGCAGACCCCCCGGGGGAAAACTGTTTTTT.

This chain joins TRBV12-3 or TRBV12-4 and TRBJ2-7; 11 bases agree with TRBD1. CDR3 length: 12 residues. V dropped 10 bases and J dropped 5; count of bases not matched to a gene: 4. For the CDR3, the DNA is TGTGCCACCGGGACAGGGGGGGACGAGCAGTACTTC. It is translated as CATGTGGDEQYF.

Notes on this clonotype: Here the CDR3 omits its conserved ending phenylalanine or tryptophan, so a read error is the likely source. J is TRBJ2-2 and V is TRBV10-3; D call uncertain. Germline assignment: CDR1 ENHRY and CDR2 SYGVKD. Trimming took 6 bases from V and 3 from J, leaving 11 bases between them. This CDR3 has 14 amino acids. The CDR3 sequence: CAIRGQADTGELFS. The CDR3 DNA is TGTGCCATCAGAGGGCAGGCGGACACCGGGGAGCTGTTTTCT.

The V and J genes are TRBV5-1 and TRBJ2-1; TRBD1 might be the D (5 bases). With 4 bases removed from V and 10 bases from J, the gap between germline ends came to 9 bases. The CDR3 consists of 11 residues. In germline, CDR1 is SGHRS, CDR2 YFSETQ. CDR3 coding DNA: TGCGCCAGCAGCGGGGCGGTAGAGCAGTTCTTC. Residues: CASSGAVEQFF.

This clonotype came up many times. The genes are TRBV13 and TRBJ2-7; D remains ambiguous. The CDR3 has 13 residues. Germline V gene data show CDR1 as PRHDT and CDR2 as FYEKMQ (reference sequence). V was clipped by 0 bases and J by 3 bases, with 6 bases between them. CDR3 sequence reads: CASSLGRVYEQYF. The CDR3 DNA reads TGTGCCAGCAGCTTAGGAAGGGTCTACGAGCAGTACTTC.

Written as DNA, the CDR3 is TGTGCCATCAGTGCCCAACTCGGGGAGAGCTCCTACGAGCAGTACTTC. Its protein is CAISAQLGESSYEQYF. The chain uses TRBV10-3 and TRBJ2-7, with D maybe TRBD2 (5 bases). This CDR3 spans 16 amino acids. Germline V gene data show CDR1 as ENHRY and CDR2 as SYGVKD. V gave up 4 bases and J gave up 0 bases, with 16 bases separating them.

The chain combines TRBV11-2 with TRBJ2-7, with TRBD2 as a possible D gene (5 bases). Germline V gene data show CDR1 as SGHAT and CDR2 as FQNNGV. Trimming left V 3 bases short and J 3 bases short, with 15 bases between. The CDR3 contains 15 residues. Written as DNA, the CDR3 is TGTGCCAGCAGCTTCCTAGACCGGGATGGCTACGAGCAGTACTTC. It specifies CASSFLDRDGYEQYF.

The chain is built from TRBV27 and TRBJ2-3, with D uncertain. Per germline, CDR1 MNHEY and CDR2 SMNVEV (reference sequence). CDR3 length: 16 residues. Trimming left V 2 bases short and J 1 base short, with 13 bases between. Written as DNA, the CDR3 is TGTGCCAGCAGTTTACGACTCCCGCAGGGCACAGATACGCAGTATTTT. Translating gives CASSLRLPQGTDTQYF.

The chain is built from TRBV7-3 and TRBJ2-2, with D tentatively TRBD2 (6 bases). The V gene lost 1 base and the J gene lost 5 bases, with 11 bases spanning the gap. The CDR3 length is 15 residues. Germline CDR1 reads SGHTA; CDR2 reads FQGTGA. The CDR3 sequence: CASSLSLAQTGELFF. As DNA, the CDR3 is TGTGCCAGCAGCTTAAGTCTAGCGCAGACCGGGGAGCTGTTTTTT.

This sequence joins TRBV7-3 and TRBJ2-1; 7 nucleotides agree with TRBD2. Near its end, the DNA agrees better with TRBJ2-7, so the J call may be wrong. The V gene's germline CDR1 is SGHTA and CDR2 FQGTGA. CDR3 length: 14 residues. This CDR3 is CASSLLADHNEQYF. The CDR3 nucleotides read TGTGCCAGCAGCTTACTAGCGGACCACAATGAGCAGTACTTC.

The CDR3 nucleotides are TGCAGTGCTTTGCCGCTCGGTGAGCAGTTCTTC. This gives the protein CSALPLGEQFF. The rearrangement joins TRBV20-1 to TRBJ2-1; unclear D gene. The CDR3 has 11 amino acids. V lost 5 bases and J 9 bases, leaving 11 bases between the germline ends. Germline CDR1 reads DFQATT; CDR2 reads SNEGSKA (reference sequence).

The rearrangement joins TRBV4-1 to TRBJ1-5; a possible D gene is TRBD1 (5 bases). The CDR3 has 17 amino acids. Germline V CDR1 and CDR2: MGHRA, YSYEKL. V lost 0 bases, J lost 6 bases, and 18 bases lay in between. CDR3 in amino acids: CASSQDGTGGRGQPQHF. Here the CDR3 DNA reads TGCGCCAGCAGCCAAGACGGGACCGGAGGTAGAGGTCAGCCCCAGCATTTT.

This clonotype was seen only a few times. The chain employs TRBV12-3 or TRBV12-4 and TRBJ2-3, with TRBD1 matching over 9 bases. V was clipped by 4 bases and J by 0 bases; unmatched bases: 5. This CDR3 contains 16 residues. CDR3: CASSSSGQGSTDTQYF. In nucleotides, the CDR3 is TGTGCCAGCAGTTCTTCCGGACAGGGGAGCACAGATACGCAGTATTTT.

CDR3 region: CATSDKQTGRETQYF. The CDR3 DNA reads TGTGCCACCAGTGATAAACAAACAGGGAGAGAGACCCAGTACTTC. The V gene is TRBV24-1, the J gene TRBJ2-5, with a tentative D call TRBD1 (6 bases). The CDR3 extends over 15 amino acids. Trimming took off 3 bases at V and 4 bases at J, with 14 bases between the two ends. Germline CDR1 KGHDR, CDR2 SFDVKD.